This TCR beta chain appears in the sequencing data of a study of blood T cell repertoires in COVID-19. Study overall: COVID-19 samples, acute and convalescent, were from the United States, Italy and Spain. Sources were T cells, B-cell-depleted T cells, or PBMCs; the material itself was cDNA or gDNA.

Original processing methods: Amplification of reference gene primers provided the estimated nucleated cell counts. Repertoires were generated with immunoSEQ multiplex PCR, while TCRdb's copy carries only in-frame clones and drops some. Clonal size and the V and J genes are those of that table, whereas D and trimming came from the DNA. In the table there are approximately 74,000 clones, around four fifths of which are singletons. CDR1 and CDR2 from the germline V gene are SQVTM and ANQGSEA. Trimming stripped 3 bases from V and 0 bases from J, with 23 bases between. The CDR3 runs 18 residues. The source material was peripheral blood. The TCR originated in a man older than 75 with active or convalescent COVID-19. The chain uses TRBV29-1 and TRBJ2-5, with a weak D call TRBD2 (5 bases). CDR3 sequence reads: CSVDRPDSTTGYQETQYF. The DNA of the CDR3 is TGCAGCGTTGATAGGCCCGATTCTACCACGGGGTACCAAGAGACCCAGTACTTC. Drawing the rest from reference TRBV29-1 and TRBJ2-5, the complete variable domain is SAVISQKPSRDICQRGTSLTIQCQVDSQVTMMFWYRQQPGQSLTLIATANQGSEATYESGFVIDKFPISRPNLTFSTLTVSNMSPEDSSIYLCSVDRPDSTTGYQETQYFGPGTRLLVL.